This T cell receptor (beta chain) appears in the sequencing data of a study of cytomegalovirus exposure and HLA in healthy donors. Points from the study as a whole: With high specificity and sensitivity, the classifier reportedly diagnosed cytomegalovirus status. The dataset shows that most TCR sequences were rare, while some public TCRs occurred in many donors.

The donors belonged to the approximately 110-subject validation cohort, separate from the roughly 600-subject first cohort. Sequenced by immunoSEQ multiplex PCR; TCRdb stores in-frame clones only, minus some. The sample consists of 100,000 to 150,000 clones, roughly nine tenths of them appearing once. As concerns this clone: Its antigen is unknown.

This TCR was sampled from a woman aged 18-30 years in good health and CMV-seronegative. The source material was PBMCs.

The CDR3 is CASMGQGFEKLFF. The DNA of the CDR3 is TGTGCCAGCATGGGACAGGGGTTTGAAAAACTGTTTTTT. The chain employs TRBV7-9 and TRBJ1-4; TRBD1 matches at 10 bases. The V gene end was trimmed by 7 bases and the J gene end by 7 bases; junction bases not matched to a gene: 3. The CDR3 extends over 13 amino acids. CDR1 SEHNR and CDR2 FQNEAQ come from the germline V gene (reference sequence).